The rows below give T cell receptor beta chains drawn from one sample of a study of graft-versus-host responses after intestinal transplantation. Repertoires were generated with immunoSEQ multiplex PCR, while TCRdb's copy carries only in-frame clones and drops some. The sample includes about 24,000 clones, roughly 88% of them seen just once. The sample was PBMCs, taken 463 days after intestinal transplant. These receptors came from a human patient who received an intestinal transplant, so some T cells may come from the graft donor. The CDR3 runs from the conserved cysteine through the conserved F or W. The order of the fields is V gene, clone size, J gene, D gene, CDR3 DNA, CDR3 protein. The D gene is left open where the match is weak. Size is stated for part of the rows, as once, few or many counts, or as a class when the clone is expanded.

>TRBV4-2|-|TRBJ2-3|-
TGTGCCAGCAGCCAAGACCGAGATACGCAGTATTTT
CASSQDRDTQYF
>TRBV18|-|TRBJ2-4|TRBD1
TGTGCCAGCTCACCCTGGGACAGGGTAAACATTCAGTACTTC
CASSPWDRVNIQYF
>TRBV15|-|TRBJ2-6|TRBD1
TGTGCCACCAGCAGTTCCCAGACAGGGCCACTCTCTGGGGCCAACGTCCTGACTTTC
CATSSSQTGPLSGANVLTF
>TRBV5-1|once|TRBJ2-3|-
TGCGCCAGCAGCTTGGCTGTCGATAGCGGCACAGATACGCAGTATTTT
CASSLAVDSGTDTQYF
>TRBV7-9|-|TRBJ2-1|-
TGTGCCAGCAGCTTATTTGGGGCGGGCAATGAGCAGTTCTTC
CASSLFGAGNEQFF
>TRBV7-3|once|TRBJ2-1|-
TGTGCCAGCAGCTCGAAGGTGACGGGGAGGAGCAATGAGCAGTTCTTC
CASSSKVTGRSNEQFF
>TRBV6-1|-|TRBJ1-1|TRBD1
TGTGCCAGCAGTCCCCGGACAGGGAGTTTCACTGAAGCTTTCTTT
CASSPRTGSFTEAFF
>TRBV5-1|few|TRBJ2-3|-
TGCGCCAGCAGCCTGACACCTTACCCTAGCACAGATACGCAGTATTTT
CASSLTPYPSTDTQYF
>TRBV5-1|few|TRBJ2-3|-
TGCGCCAGCGCCCTTGGCGTTGGCGTCTCGCGGGTTAGCACAGATACGCAGTATTTT
CASALGVGVSRVSTDTQYF
>TRBV9|-|TRBJ2-7|TRBD2
TGTGCCAGCAGCGTAGGTGGGAGGGCCCCCGAGCAGTACTTC
CASSVGGRAPEQYF
>TRBV9|-|TRBJ2-2|-
TGTGCCAGCAGCGTAGAACCCAGGGACACCGGGGAGCTGTTTTTT
CASSVEPRDTGELFF
>TRBV6-5|-|TRBJ1-6|-
TGTGCCAGCAGTTTGGATAGGTTTACCCTCCACTTT
CASSLDRFTLHF
>TRBV15|-|TRBJ1-1|-
TGTGCCACCACCCCTCTAAGGGCCAGCAGAAACACTGAAGCTTTCTTT
CATTPLRASRNTEAFF
>TRBV29-1|-|TRBJ1-4|-
TGCAGCGCAGGGTTTAATGAAAAACTGTTTTTT
CSAGFNEKLFF
>TRBV25-1|once|TRBJ1-2|-
TGTGCCAGCAGCCCTCCCGGGACACTTAACTATGGCTACACCTTC
CASSPPGTLNYGYTF
>TRBV6-1|few|TRBJ2-5|-
TGTGCCAGCAGTGAAGCCAGGGAGACCCAGTACTTC
CASSEARETQYF
>TRBV6-5|few|TRBJ2-7|-
TGTGCCAGCAGTTATCAGCGGAGCTCCTACGAGCAGTACTTC
CASSYQRSSYEQYF
>TRBV11-3|-|TRBJ1-1|-
TGTGCCAGCAGCCCTCAGACGAACACTGAAGCTTTCTTT
CASSPQTNTEAFF
>TRBV5-4|-|TRBJ2-3|TRBD2
TGTGCCAGCAGCGTAGGACTAGCAACAGATACGCAGTATTTT
CASSVGLATDTQYF
>TRBV18|once|TRBJ2-7|-
TGTGCCAGCTCACGATCGGGGGTTCCGACCTACGAGCAGTACTTC
CASSRSGVPTYEQYF
>TRBV28|-|TRBJ1-2|-
TGTGCCAGCAGTTTACCGGAGCCCCCCTATGGCTACACCTTC
CASSLPEPPYGYTF
>TRBV7-8|-|TRBJ2-1|-
TGTGCCAGCGTGTCGGGACTCACCTACAATGAGCAGTTCTTC
CASVSGLTYNEQFF
>TRBV7-6|-|TRBJ1-2|TRBD1
TGTGCCAGCAGCTTAGGCCCGGGAGGGGGCGCGGGCTATGGCTACACCTTC
CASSLGPGGGAGYGYTF
>TRBV6-5|-|TRBJ1-3|-
TGTGCCAGCAGTTACTCTGGCCCTTCCAACACCATATATTTT
CASSYSGPSNTIYF
>TRBV25-1|-|TRBJ1-2|TRBD1
TGTGCCAGCAGTGAATTAGGGGACAGACGCTATGGCTACACCTTC
CASSELGDRRYGYTF
>TRBV28|-|TRBJ2-7|-
TGTGCCAGCAGTCGTCGGATCTACGAGCAGTACTTC
CASSRRIYEQYF
>TRBV11-2|-|TRBJ1-1|-
TGTGCCAGCAGCTTAGACGACAGGCTTGTTATGAACACTGAAGCTTTCTTT
CASSLDDRLVMNTEAFF
>TRBV30|few|TRBJ1-5|-
TGTGCCTGGAGTGAACAAAGCAATCAGCCCCAGCATTTT
CAWSEQSNQPQHF
>TRBV6-5|few|TRBJ2-2|-
TGTGCCAGCATTGCATTCGCGAACACCGGGGAGCTGTTTTTT
CASIAFANTGELFF
>TRBV11-2|-|TRBJ2-7|-
TGTGCCAGCAGCTTAGGTCGGGCCCTTGGGAGCTCCTACGAGCAGTACTTC
CASSLGRALGSSYEQYF